The sequence of this TCR beta chain was determined in a study of cytomegalovirus exposure and HLA in healthy donors. As for this clone: Its antigen is currently unknown.

General study results and limits: Researchers counted around 180 TCR beta chains as cytomegalovirus-associated. A missense DCLRE1C variant was associated with V- and J-gene trimming of TCR beta chains in a later analysis, and an independent cohort replicated the association. Analysis was performed later, and it showed HLA-associated TCR beta chains to be more clonally expanded than equally common others. Later on, an analysis showed TCR association rates differing by HLA locus, with DRB1 the most and HLA-C the fewest.

CDR3 length equals 18 residues. PCR amplification relied on 60 Vbeta primers (plus 13 Jbeta primers). The method was immunoSEQ multiplex PCR; TCRdb's version includes in-frame clones alone and lacks a portion of them. The sample lists 65,000 to 90,000 clones; 79% were seen once. The clonotype was recovered from a man younger than 45 in good health and CMV-seronegative. J is TRBJ2-3 and V is TRBV12-2; the table's D call TRBD1 went unverified against the DNA. TRBV12-2 is shown as a pseudogene. Material for sequencing was PBMCs. The CDR3 region is CASRLLVFWTGPSDTQYF. CDR3 coding DNA: TGTGCAAGTCGCTTACTTGTTTTCTGGACAGGACCGTCAGATACGCAGTATTTT.